This T cell receptor beta chain came from a study of blood T cell repertoires in COVID-19 (dated by TCRdb to 2018 to 2020). In the study overall: Samples from collaborators originated in the United States, Italy and Spain and spanned both the acute and convalescent phases of COVID-19. The material from the prospective study consisted of cDNA or gDNA derived from T cells, B-cell-depleted T cells, or PBMCs. The dataset comprised deeply sampled blood TCRbeta repertoires from subjects exposed to, actively infected with, or recovered from COVID-19. The repertoires were made available in a free public database intended to serve as a resource for research on the immune response to SARS-CoV-2. The samples were drawn from the first 160 participants of the ongoing ImmuneRACE study and from 1,200 or so subjects provided by 6 global collaborators. Sample metadata almost always included a de-identified subject ID, COVID-19 status, age in years and sex. HLA class I and class II types, where available, came from metadata supplied by the sample provider rather than from assay-based typing. Paper-wide results and their limitations: Clinical and demographic metadata were provided uncurated, with the amount varying by source and participant.

Only a few counts were recorded for this clone. There is no known antigen for this receptor. Base qualities are not at hand, and no much larger clone is one base apart. TCRbeta CDR3 regions were amplified from genomic DNA using the immunoSEQ Assay, a bias-controlled multiplex PCR. Processing in the source paper ran as follows. Nucleated cell counts per sample were estimated from amplification of reference gene primers within the assay. Sequence reads were collapsed and filtered to measure the absolute abundance of every unique TCRbeta CDR3 rearrangement. For each sample, productive Simpson clonality was calculated as the square root of Simpson's diversity index over productive rearrangements. TCRdb obtained this table from immuneACCESS and retained in-frame rearrangements with V and J assigned. These tables miss some clones; where compared with another copy, unresolved V genes account for less than half of the shortfall, and the remainder is unexplained. D and trimming come from the DNA, and the V and J calls and clone size come from that table. This sample comprises fewer than 300,000 clones, nearly 85% of them detected only once. Roughly 8.6% of the sample goes to the ten largest clones.

The collaborating institutions used their own protocols to collect whole blood in K2EDTA tubes. For TCRbeta analysis, collaborators shipped samples in one of three forms: frozen whole blood, isolated PBMCs, or DNA extracted from either of those sample types. The junction shows trimming of 2 bases on V and 3 bases on J, and the gene matches do not reach 1 base of it. The CDR3 measures 13 amino acids from cysteine to phenylalanine. Kept here is only the CDR3 DNA, which spans 39 bases and is read in frame from base 1. The germline V gene encodes CDR1 SGHTA and CDR2 FQGTGA. The V and J genes are TRBV7-3 and TRBJ2-7; 7 junctional bases match TRBD2. The material sequenced was peripheral blood. The TCR was taken from a human donor in a cohort sampled during active COVID-19. Here is the DNA: TGTGCCAGCAGCTTATCGGGGGGCTACGAGCAGTACTTC. It specifies CASSLSGGYEQYF.